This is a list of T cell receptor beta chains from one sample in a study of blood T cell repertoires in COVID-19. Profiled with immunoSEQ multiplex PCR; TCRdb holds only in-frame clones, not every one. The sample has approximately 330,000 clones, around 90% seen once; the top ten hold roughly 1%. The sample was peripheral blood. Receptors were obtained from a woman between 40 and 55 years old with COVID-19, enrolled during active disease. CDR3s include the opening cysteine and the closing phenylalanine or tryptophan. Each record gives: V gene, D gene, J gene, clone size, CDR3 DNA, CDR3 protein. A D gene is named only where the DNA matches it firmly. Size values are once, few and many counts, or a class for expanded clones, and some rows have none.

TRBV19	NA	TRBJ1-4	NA	TGTGCCAGTAGCCAACAGCTAACTGCAACTAATGAAAAACTGTTTTTT	CASSQQLTATNEKLFF
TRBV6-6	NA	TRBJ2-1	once	TGTGCCAGCGGAGTGGGTACCCTATACAATGAGCAGTTCTTC	CASGVGTLYNEQFF
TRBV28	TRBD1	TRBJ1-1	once	TGTGCCAGCAGTTTAGAGGGGGCTGGGTACACTGAAGCTTTCTTT	CASSLEGAGYTEAFF
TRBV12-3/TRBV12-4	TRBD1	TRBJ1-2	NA	TGTGCCAGCAGGGAACAGGGGCGAAGGGGCTACACCTTC	CASREQGRRGYTF
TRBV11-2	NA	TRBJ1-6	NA	TGTGCCAGCAGCCCGAGGCGGGGGGCAGATAATTCACCCCTCCACTTT	CASSPRRGADNSPLHF
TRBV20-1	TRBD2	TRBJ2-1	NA	TGCAGTGCTAGTGCTAGCGGAAATGAGCAGTTCTTC	CSASASGNEQFF
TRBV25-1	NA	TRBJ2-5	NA	TGTGCCAGCAGTGCGCCCAGCCAAGAGACCCAGTACTTC	CASSAPSQETQYF
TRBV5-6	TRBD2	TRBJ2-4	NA	TGTGCCAGCAGCTTGGTCGGTAGCGGGGGGTCCCAATACTTC	CASSLVGSGGSQYF
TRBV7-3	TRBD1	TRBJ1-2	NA	TGTGCCAGCAGCCGGACAGGGGACTATGGCTACACCTTC	CASSRTGDYGYTF
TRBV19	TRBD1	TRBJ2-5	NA	TGTGCCAGTAGTATGGGACAGGGCTCCCTAGAGACCCAGTACTTC	CASSMGQGSLETQYF